This TCR beta chain was found in a study of breast tumors, draining lymph nodes, adjacent tissues. TCRdb processed the multiplex PCR reads anew with MiXCR; each CDR3 protein has one entry. The sample contains about 200,000 distinct CDR3 sequences, roughly 31% of which appear only once. Axillary draining lymph nodes of breast cancer patients supplied the node samples. The V gene lost 6 bases and the J gene lost 8 bases, with 13 bases spanning the gap. CDR1 is SEHNR, CDR2 FQNEAQ, per germline (reference sequence). This CDR3 is 13 amino acids long. The sequence derives from a female donor with breast cancer. Some clones in this sample may be carry-over from other donors' samples. The sample consisted of axillary lymph node tissue. J is TRBJ2-2 and V is TRBV7-9; D might be TRBD2 (5 bases). CDR3 DNA: TGTGCCAGCAGTCGAGGGTCGACAGGGGAGCTGTTTTTT. This sequence encodes CASSRGSTGELFF.